One and the same sample provided the 17 T cell receptor beta chains below, sequenced in a study of cytotoxic CD8 clonotypes in ibrutinib-treated CLL. Method: immunoSEQ multiplex PCR; TCRdb's copy keeps in-frame clones and lacks some. The sample includes 200,000 or so clones, roughly 73% seen only once; the top ten take roughly an eighth. The sample was PBMCs, taken after 12 months of ibrutinib treatment. Receptor source: a human donor with chronic lymphocytic leukemia.

V is TRBV19 and J is TRBJ1-5; 8 bases line up with TRBD1. V gave up 6 bases and J gave up 8 bases; unmatched junction bases: 15. CDR3 length equals 16 residues. Germline V gives CDR1 LNHDA, CDR2 SQIVND (reference sequence). The CDR3 DNA is TGTGCCAGTAGCAGGGGGGACAGGAGACATGGGGAGCCCCAGCATTTT. This translates into CASSRGDRRHGEPQHF.

The chain is built from TRBV25-1 and TRBJ2-1, with TRBD2 matching over 9 bases. With 8 bases clipped from V and 4 bases from J, the junction kept 12 bases outside the gene matches. CDR3 size: 16 residues. CDR1 and CDR2 from the germline V gene are MGHDK and SYGVNS. CDR3 sequence (DNA): TGTGCCAGCGACCCGCCCGGGACTAGCTTGTACAATGAGCAGTTCTTC. Protein sequence: CASDPPGTSLYNEQFF. Variable domain in full (rest from reference TRBV25-1 and TRBJ2-1): EADIYQTPRYLVIGTGKKITLECSQTMGHDKMYWYQQDPGMELHLIHYSYGVNSTEKGDLSSESTVSRIRTEHFPLTLESARPSHTSQYLCASDPPGTSLYNEQFFGPGTRLTVL.

The chain carries TRBV7-9 and TRBJ2-3; 8 positions match TRBD2. This CDR3 has 11 amino acids. Germline V gives CDR1 SEHNR, CDR2 FQNEAQ (reference sequence). After removal of 5 bases from V and 10 bases from J, the junction contained 2 bases not matched to a gene. Here the CDR3 DNA reads TGTGCCAGCAGCGGACTAGCCGCGCAGTATTTT. This codes for CASSGLAAQYF.

The V and J genes are TRBV20-1 and TRBJ2-1; tentatively, D is TRBD1 or TRBD2 (5 bases each). CDR3 size: 10 residues. V was trimmed by 5 bases and J by 13 bases, leaving 12 bases between them. Germline V CDR1 and CDR2: DFQATT, SNEGSKA (reference sequence). The CDR3 protein is CSADGTIQFF. The CDR3 bases are TGCAGTGCTGATGGGACCATCCAGTTCTTC.

V and J are TRBV7-9 and TRBJ2-7; 10 bases fit TRBD1. V lost 4 bases, J lost 7 bases, and 7 bases stayed unmatched. Germline-derived CDR1 and CDR2 are SEHNR and FQNEAQ (reference sequence). The CDR3 sequence is 14 residues long. The CDR3 sequence: CASSSTGTGVEQYF. The CDR3 DNA follows: TGTGCCAGCAGCTCGACCGGGACAGGGGTTGAGCAGTACTTC. The full variable domain, rest sourced from reference TRBV7-9 and TRBJ2-7, is DTGVSQNPRHKITKRGQNVTFRCDPISEHNRLYWYRQTLGQGPEFLTYFQNEAQLEKSRLLSDRFSAERPKGSFSTLEIQRTEQGDSAMYLCASSSTGTGVEQYFGPGTRLTVT.

This clone occurred a few times. The chain carries TRBV9 and TRBJ1-5; D not certain. Germline V gene sequence: CDR1 SGDLS, CDR2 YYNGEE. Between the trimmed V and J ends, which lost 0 bases and 3 bases, there was a span of 10 bases. The length of the CDR3 is 15 residues. CDR3 amino acids: CASSVAPGLNQPQHF. The CDR3 bases are TGTGCCAGCAGCGTAGCTCCAGGTCTCAATCAGCCCCAGCATTTT.

In its sample, this clone was seen once. The V and J genes are TRBV25-1 and TRBJ2-7; tentatively, D is TRBD1 (6 bases). CDR1 MGHDK and CDR2 SYGVNS come from the germline V gene. V gave up 4 bases and J gave up 4 bases, with 17 bases separating them. This CDR3 is 15 amino acids long. The CDR3 DNA reads as TGTGCCAGCAGTGTCCGGGACAAGTCAAATTACGAGCAGTACTTC. Protein product: CASSVRDKSNYEQYF.

The rearrangement uses TRBV10-3 and TRBJ2-3, with no clear D. Germline values: CDR1 ENHRY, CDR2 SYGVKD. The V end was cut by 10 bases, the J end by 2 bases, with 22 bases between. This CDR3 comprises 16 residues. The CDR3 sequence: CATTTTAPYPTDTQYF. CDR3 nucleotides: TGTGCCACCACCACGACCGCACCCTACCCCACAGATACGCAGTATTTT.

This clone was counted a few times. The rearrangement uses TRBV7-6 and TRBJ2-1, with D perhaps TRBD2 (5 bases). This CDR3 comprises 16 residues. V was shortened by 5 bases and J by 1 base, with 15 bases between the two germline ends. Per germline, CDR1 SGHVS and CDR2 FNYEAQ. The CDR3 nucleotides read TGTGCCAGCAGCCCAGGACTCGATGGGTCCTACAATGAGCAGTTCTTC. Amino acids: CASSPGLDGSYNEQFF.

This clone has only a few counts. The CDR3 reads CASSGLAGPTGELFF. The CDR3 region has the DNA TGTGCCAGCAGTGGGTTAGCGGGCCCCACCGGGGAGCTGTTTTTT. This chain connects TRBV2 to TRBJ2-2; TRBD2 matches at 7 bases. Germline CDR1 is SNHLY and CDR2 is FYNNEI. The V segment lost 4 bases and the J segment 4 bases; nucleotides outside the gene matches: 6. The CDR3 length is 15 residues.

The rearrangement joins TRBV27 to TRBJ2-7; a weak D match, TRBD2 (5 bases). The CDR3 runs to 13 residues. Trimming took off 2 bases at V and 2 bases at J, with 7 bases between the two ends. The germline gives CDR1 MNHEY, CDR2 SMNVEV (reference sequence). CDR3 sequence reads: CASSLTGTYEQYF. CDR3 coding DNA: TGTGCCAGCAGTTTAACGGGAACCTACGAGCAGTACTTC.

The chain employs TRBV19 and TRBJ2-2; D is unresolved. The germline V gene has CDR1 LNHDA and CDR2 SQIVND (reference sequence). The CDR3 covers 15 residues. V was trimmed by 5 bases and J by 3 bases, leaving 13 bases between them. The CDR3 is CASSPRAAYTGELFF. The CDR3 nucleotides read TGTGCCAGTAGTCCCCGGGCAGCATACACCGGGGAGCTGTTTTTT. Complete variable domain (other parts from reference TRBV19 and TRBJ2-2): DGGITQSPKYLFRKEGQNVTLSCEQNLNHDAMYWYRQDPGQGLRLIYYSQIVNDFQKGDIAEGYSVSREKKESFPLTVTSAQKNPTAFYLCASSPRAAYTGELFFGEGSRLTVL.

Only a few counts were recorded for this clone. The V call is TRBV6-6, the J call TRBJ1-1; D is ambiguous. The V and J ends lost 0 bases and 0 bases respectively, with 8 bases between them. The CDR3 runs to 15 residues. Germline V gives CDR1 MNHNY, CDR2 SVGAGI (reference sequence). The chain's CDR3 is CASSYSVTMNTEAFF. The CDR3 nucleotides are TGTGCCAGCAGTTACTCCGTGACAATGAACACTGAAGCTTTCTTT.

The genes are TRBV19 and TRBJ2-7; tentative D call: TRBD1 (6 bases). Germline CDR1 LNHDA, CDR2 SQIVND (reference sequence). The CDR3 loop spans 15 amino acids. V gave up 2 bases and J gave up 6 bases, with 17 bases separating them. Here the CDR3 reads CASSISNRALGEQYF. In DNA form, the CDR3 reads TGTGCCAGTAGTATATCCAACAGGGCCCTTGGCGAGCAGTACTTC.

The chain joins TRBV10-3 to TRBJ2-3; D remains unclear. The CDR3 runs 11 residues. V dropped 6 bases and J dropped 4 bases, with 5 bases sitting between them. Germline CDR1 is ENHRY and CDR2 is SYGVKD. As DNA, the CDR3 is TGTGCCATCAGGGTGGCAGATACGCAGTATTTT. Encoded protein: CAIRVADTQYF.

V gene TRBV10-2 combines with J gene TRBJ2-1, with D unclear. Trimming shortened V by 3 bases and J by 0 bases, and 12 bases separated the two germline ends. Germline V lookup: CDR1 WSHSY, CDR2 SAAADI. The CDR3 totals 16 residues. CDR3 nucleotide sequence: TGCGCCAGCAGTGATCGATGGCTAAGCTCCTACAATGAGCAGTTCTTC. Its translation is CASSDRWLSSYNEQFF.

The chain carries TRBV19 and TRBJ1-1, with D uncertain. The CDR3 loop spans 14 amino acids. V gave up 1 base and J gave up 6 bases, with 12 bases separating them. CDR1 is LNHDA and CDR2 is SQIVND in the germline V gene (reference sequence). The CDR3: CASSIVFRAAEAFF. For the CDR3, the DNA is TGTGCCAGTAGTATAGTTTTTAGGGCAGCTGAAGCTTTCTTT.